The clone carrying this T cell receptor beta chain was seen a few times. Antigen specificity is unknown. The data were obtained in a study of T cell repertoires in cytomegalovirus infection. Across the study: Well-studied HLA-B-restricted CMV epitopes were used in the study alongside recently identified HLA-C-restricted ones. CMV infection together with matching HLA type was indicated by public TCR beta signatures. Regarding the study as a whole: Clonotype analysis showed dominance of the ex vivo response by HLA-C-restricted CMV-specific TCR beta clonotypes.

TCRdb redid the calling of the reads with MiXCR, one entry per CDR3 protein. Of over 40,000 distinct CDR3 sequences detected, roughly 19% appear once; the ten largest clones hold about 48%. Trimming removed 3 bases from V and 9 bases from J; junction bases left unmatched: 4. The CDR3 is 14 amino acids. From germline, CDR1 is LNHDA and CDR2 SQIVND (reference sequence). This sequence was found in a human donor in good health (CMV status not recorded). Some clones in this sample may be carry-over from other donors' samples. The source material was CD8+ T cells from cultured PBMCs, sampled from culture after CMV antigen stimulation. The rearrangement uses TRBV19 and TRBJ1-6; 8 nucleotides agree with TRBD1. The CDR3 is CASSIARGPSPLHF. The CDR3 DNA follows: TGTGCCAGTAGTATCGCCAGGGGGCCTTCACCCCTCCACTTT. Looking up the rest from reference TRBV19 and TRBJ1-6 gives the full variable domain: DGGITQSPKYLFRKEGQNVTLSCEQNLNHDAMYWYRQDPGQGLRLIYYSQIVNDFQKGDIAEGYSVSREKKESFPLTVTSAQKNPTAFYLCASSIARGPSPLHFGNGTRLTVT.